The 19 T cell receptor beta chains listed next were all sequenced from one sample in a study of blood T cell repertoires in COVID-19. Clones were sequenced by immunoSEQ multiplex PCR, and TCRdb holds only the in-frame ones, with some missing. The sample lists 100,000 or so clones, 70% to 90% seen once, with about 2% in the top ten. Sequencing used peripheral blood. The origin of the receptors is a human donor in a cohort sampled during active COVID-19.

The chain joins TRBV6-1 to TRBJ2-5; unclear D gene. The germline gives CDR1 MNHNS, CDR2 SASEGT. The CDR3 length is 15 residues. V was pared by 1 base and J by 5 bases, with 14 bases between. CDR3 nucleotide sequence: TGTGCCAGCAGTGAAGGGCGGCACCCCCCGGAGACCCAGTACTTC. Its protein is CASSEGRHPPETQYF.

The chain carries TRBV6-4 and TRBJ1-3; D is unresolved. Germline CDR1 MRHNA, CDR2 SNTAGT. Deletions cut 3 bases from V and 0 bases from J, with 12 bases between. The CDR3 spans 16 residues. The CDR3 here is CASSELSDSSGNTIYF. CDR3 nucleotide sequence: TGTGCCAGCAGTGAATTGTCCGACTCCTCTGGAAACACCATATATTTT.

The chain links TRBV6-5 to TRBJ1-1; D may be TRBD1 (6 bases). The CDR3 covers 14 residues. V lost 4 bases, J lost 4 bases, and 13 bases lay in between. Germline V lookup: CDR1 MNHEY, CDR2 SVGAGI. The CDR3 region has the DNA TGTGCCAGCAGTTGGACAGTCCCCGGCACTGAAGCTTTCTTT. Amino acid sequence: CASSWTVPGTEAFF.

This clone turned up a few times. The CDR3 is CASSKLPPGYTTSTDTQYF. CDR3 DNA: TGTGCCAGCAGCAAACTCCCCCCCGGGTATACTACTTCCACAGATACGCAGTATTTT. The chain has TRBV9 and TRBJ2-3, with D uncertain. Trimming removed 4 bases at V and 2 bases at J, with 26 bases between. Germline CDR1 SGDLS, CDR2 YYNGEE. The CDR3 runs to 19 residues.

This sequence joins TRBV19 and TRBJ1-5; 8 nucleotides align to TRBD1. CDR1 is LNHDA and CDR2 is SQIVND in the germline V gene (reference sequence). CDR3 length: 15 amino acids. V was pared by 7 bases and J by 3 bases, with 8 bases of the junction left unmatched. This CDR3 reads CASTTGDGNNQPQHF. The CDR3 region has the DNA TGTGCCAGTACGACAGGGGATGGGAACAATCAGCCCCAGCATTTT.

The chain is built from TRBV6-2 or TRBV6-3 and TRBJ2-2; 9 bases are shared with TRBD1. V lost 2 bases to trimming and J lost 5 bases; unmatched junction nucleotides: 9. This CDR3 has 17 residues. The germline CDR1 and CDR2 sequences are MNHEY and SVGEGT. CDR3 sequence reads: CASSYVNRGQGTGELFF. CDR3 nucleotide sequence: TGTGCCAGCAGTTACGTAAACAGGGGGCAGGGGACCGGGGAGCTGTTTTTT.

This chain joins TRBV5-1 and TRBJ2-2; TRBD1 might be the D (5 bases). V lost 8 bases, J lost 4 bases, and 12 bases lay in between. CDR1 SGHRS and CDR2 YFSETQ come from the germline V gene. The CDR3 has 13 residues. The CDR3 here is CASTLTGTGELFF. The CDR3 DNA follows: TGCGCCAGTACACTTACAGGCACCGGGGAGCTGTTTTTT.

The chain recombines TRBV28 with TRBJ1-2, with 7 bases that match TRBD1. The CDR3 totals 15 residues. Losses at the gene ends were 2 bases for V and 2 bases for J; bases not matched to a gene: 5. CDR1 is MDHEN, CDR2 SYDVKM, per germline. CDR3 nucleotides: TGTGCCAGCAGTTTAAGGTGGACAGGAAACTATGGCTACACCTTC. This sequence encodes CASSLRWTGNYGYTF.

The chain uses TRBV28 and TRBJ2-5; 8 bases align to TRBD1. The length of the CDR3 is 15 residues. Germline CDR1 reads MDHEN; CDR2 reads SYDVKM. The J segment lost 5 bases and the V segment lost 5 bases, leaving 10 bases of the junction unmatched. The CDR3 here is CASSTRTGGRETQYF. In DNA, the CDR3 is TGTGCCAGCAGTACCAGAACAGGGGGGAGGGAGACCCAGTACTTC. Full variable domain (missing parts from reference TRBV28 and TRBJ2-5): DVKVTQSSRYLVKRTGEKVFLECVQDMDHENMFWYRQDPGLGLRLIYFSYDVKMKEKGDIPEGYSVSREKKERFSLILESASTNQTSMYLCASSTRTGGRETQYFGPGTRLLVL.

This chain links TRBV2 with TRBJ2-1, with D perhaps matching TRBD1 (6 bases). The CDR3 sequence is 14 residues long. The germline gives CDR1 SNHLY, CDR2 FYNNEI. Trimming removed 7 bases at V and 7 bases at J, with 17 bases between. Here the CDR3 DNA reads TGTGCCAGCACCCGCTTAGGGGGTACGAATGAGCAGTTCTTC. This codes for CASTRLGGTNEQFF.

This chain joins TRBV14 and TRBJ1-5; D gene ambiguous. This CDR3 is 13 amino acids long. Germline lookup yields CDR1 SGHDN and CDR2 FVKESK. V shed 0 bases and J shed 7 bases, with 7 bases lying between them. CDR3 in DNA: TGTGCCAGCAGCCAAGAGATGGGCCAGCCCCAGCATTTT. It specifies CASSQEMGQPQHF.

This clone came up a few times. The CDR3 is CASSEMTGLGYTF. CDR3 DNA: TGTGCCAGCAGCGAAATGACAGGGCTCGGCTACACCTTC. The chain employs TRBV7-2 and TRBJ1-2; 7 positions match TRBD1. Germline V lookup: CDR1 SGHTA, CDR2 FQGNSA. The CDR3 consists of 13 residues. J lost 8 bases, V lost 5 bases, and 8 bases had no gene match.

V and J are TRBV27 and TRBJ1-1; 9 nucleotides align to TRBD1. The length of the CDR3 is 13 residues. The germline V gene encodes CDR1 MNHEY and CDR2 SMNVEV (reference sequence). Trimming removed 7 bases from V and 6 bases from J; junction bases left unmatched: 6. The CDR3 DNA is TGTGCCAGCATGGGACAGGGCTTTTCTGAAGCTTTCTTT. Its translation is CASMGQGFSEAFF.

The chain couples TRBV18 to TRBJ2-2; 10 nucleotides match TRBD2. The length of the CDR3 is 18 residues. CDR1 is KGHSH, CDR2 LQKENI, per germline. The trim removed 3 bases at V and 0 bases at J, leaving 7 bases unmatched. The CDR3 spells CASSPVTSGVSNTGELFF. The CDR3 DNA is TGTGCCAGCTCACCGGTAACTAGCGGGGTCTCGAACACCGGGGAGCTGTTTTTT. Supplemented by reference TRBV18 and TRBJ2-2, the full variable domain reads NAGVMQNPRHLVRRRGQEARLRCSPMKGHSHVYWYRQLPEEGLKFMVYLQKENIIDESGMPKERFSAEFPKEGPSILRIQQVVRGDSAAYFCASSPVTSGVSNTGELFFGEGSRLTVL.

This clone was found once. The chain links TRBV21-1 to TRBJ2-1; the table's TRBD2 call for D was not verified on the DNA. TRBV21-1 is tagged as a pseudogene. The CDR3 covers 17 residues. CDR3 loop: CATQAVASNFSYNEQFF. Here the CDR3 DNA reads TGCGCTACCCAAGCGGTAGCGTCTAACTTCTCCTACAATGAGCAGTTCTTC.

This clone was detected only once. The chain joins TRBV11-2 to TRBJ2-7; possible D gene TRBD2, 5 bases. The V and J ends lost 4 bases and 3 bases respectively, with 13 bases between them. The length of the CDR3 is 14 residues. Germline CDR1 is SGHAT and CDR2 is FQNNGV. In DNA form, the CDR3 reads TGTGCCAGCAGCTCATCGCGGGTCAGCTACGAGCAGTACTTC. Translation gives CASSSSRVSYEQYF.

The chain recombines TRBV28 with TRBJ1-2; no reliable D call. The length of the CDR3 is 13 residues. CDR1 is MDHEN and CDR2 is SYDVKM in the germline V gene. Trimming removed 7 bases from V and 8 bases from J, with 17 bases in between. CDR3: CASTPGLPQGYTF. The CDR3 DNA is TGTGCCAGCACCCCTGGGCTCCCCCAGGGCTACACCTTC.

In its sample, this clone was seen once. The chain has TRBV2 and TRBJ2-1; 12 bases are shared with TRBD1. CDR1 and CDR2 (germline): SNHLY, FYNNEI. Trimming at V came to 7 bases and at J to 7 bases, leaving 14 bases not matched to a gene. CDR3 length: 17 residues. The CDR3 region is CASTTYPGTGGKNEQFF. CDR3 in DNA: TGTGCCAGCACTACTTATCCCGGGACAGGGGGCAAGAATGAGCAGTTCTTC.

The chain employs TRBV29-1 and TRBJ2-3; D is possibly TRBD1 (5 bases). V was clipped by 6 bases and J by 4 bases, with 5 bases between them. Per the germline V gene, CDR1 is SQVTM and CDR2 is ANQGSEA. This CDR3 is built from 10 residues. In DNA, the CDR3 is TGCAGCGTGGGGCCAGATACGCAGTATTTT. The encoded protein is CSVGPDTQYF.